This T cell receptor beta chain was captured in a study of blood T cell repertoires in COVID-19. Per germline, CDR1 LNHDA and CDR2 SQIVND (reference sequence). The V and J ends lost 5 bases and 4 bases, in that order; junction bases with no gene match: 9. There are 15 residues in the CDR3. The study recruited people aged about 18 to 90 years across about two dozen US areas. Cohort 3 donors counted as recovered after two negative PCRs, clearance, or resolved symptoms. In this sample, this clone turned up a few times. Methods used by the authors: Scientists estimated how many nucleated cells there were by amplifying reference gene primers. Sequencing was performed with immunoSEQ multiplex PCR; in TCRdb, only in-frame clones are kept and a portion is missing. V and J calls plus clone size are reproduced from that table; the DNA served to infer D and trimming. Here the sample spans about 200,000 clones, 89% being singletons.

Sequenced sample: PBMCs or T cells enriched from blood (not recorded which). The chain employs TRBV19 and TRBJ2-5; 8 bases align to TRBD2. The origin of this receptor is a young woman who had recovered from COVID-19. CDR3 nucleotides: TGTGCCAGTAGTCCCTCCGGGGGGGGCCGAGAGACCCAGTACTTC. It is translated as CASSPSGGGRETQYF.